This T cell receptor beta chain was profiled in a study of T cells after yellow fever vaccination. Whole-study context: The fractions with low cell numbers were processed using SMART-Seq v4 Ultra Low Input.

5'RACE template switching added a universal primer site and UMIs to TCR cDNA. TCRdb itself ran the 5' RACE reads through MiXCR, one entry per CDR3 protein. The sample has 400,000 or so distinct CDR3 sequences, around a sixth seen once. This clonotype was seen ten or more times. Its antigen is still unknown. Regarding the study as a whole: Post-booster samples contained most primary-vaccination clones (approximately 95% CD4, roughly 88% CD8).

The V end was cut by 7 bases, the J end by 2 bases, with 11 bases between. Germline-derived CDR1 and CDR2 are SQVTM and ANQGSEA. The CDR3 is 12 amino acids. V and J are TRBV29-1 and TRBJ1-2, with D possibly being TRBD1 (6 bases). This receptor was obtained from a man between 18 and 35 years old who received the YFV17D yellow fever vaccine. Sequences were derived from PBMCs, sampled before the yellow fever booster vaccination. CDR3 amino acids: CSATGPNYGYTF. CDR3 coding DNA: TGCAGCGCTACAGGGCCCAACTATGGCTACACCTTC.